The source of this T cell receptor beta chain is a study of blood T cell repertoires in COVID-19. Study context: PBMCs, B-cell-depleted T cells, or T cells were the source of the cDNA or gDNA that made up the material.

Method: immunoSEQ multiplex PCR; TCRdb's copy keeps in-frame clones and lacks some. The table has 270,000 or so clones, more than 85% seen once. The germline V gene has CDR1 MNHEY and CDR2 SMNVEV (reference sequence). The CDR3 consists of 15 residues. V shed 1 base and J shed 7 bases, with 14 bases lying between them. What was sequenced was peripheral blood. The clonotype was recovered from a man aged 35 to 55 with acute or convalescent COVID-19. V and J are TRBV27 and TRBJ2-1; the D gene is possibly TRBD2 (6 bases). The CDR3 DNA is TGTGCCAGCAGTTTATTGACTCGGGGGAGGAATGAGCAGTTCTTC. Translating it yields CASSLLTRGRNEQFF.